The T cell receptor beta chain described here comes from a study of T-cell memory formation after mild COVID-19. About the study: Each donor largely had its own TCR clusters.

The CDR3 is 15 residues long. Germline V gene sequence: CDR1 SGHRS, CDR2 YFSETQ. UMIs and sample barcodes were carried by the TCR alpha and TCR beta cDNA libraries that 5'RACE produced using constant-segment primers. TCRdb reprocessed the 5' RACE reads via MiXCR and lists one record per CDR3 protein. The sample lists about 270,000 distinct CDR3 sequences; 15% were seen once. A word on this clonotype: One end of the junction is discordant with germline, which a read error may explain.

The source material was PBMCs or a T cell subset sorted from them (not recorded which). The sequence was obtained from an adult woman who had mild COVID-19 (a few samples of this study predate the infection). Cell type and time point are not known. The chain couples TRBV5-1 to TRBJ1-5, with D maybe TRBD1 (5 bases). CDR3 nucleotides: TGCGCCAGCAGCCTAACTTCAGGGAACAATCGGCCCCAGCATTTT. Protein sequence: CASSLTSGNNRPQHF.